The clone carrying this T cell receptor (beta chain) was detected a few times. The antigen is not known. This sample was included in a study of beta chain features in type 1 diabetes. Study conclusions and caveats: TCRB CDR3 length was moderately but significantly reduced in all four CD4+ subsets of Type 1 diabetes patients. Within patients, naive, central memory and Treg TCRB repertoires seemed more similar than within healthy donors. Lower insertion and higher deletion counts appeared at VDJ junctions in type 1 diabetes patients.

Stem cell-like memory, regulatory, central memory and naive CD4+ cells were sorted via CD45RO/CCR7/CD25/CD127/CD95/CD27. Expressed TCRB transcripts were sequenced after all isolated RNA was converted to cDNA. Some clones are missing from TCRdb's copy, which holds only in-frame ones; the method was immunoSEQ multiplex PCR. The sample contains hundreds of thousands of clones, around an eighth of which appear only once. V lost 5 bases, J lost 8 bases, and 11 bases stayed unmatched. This CDR3 region has 15 residues. Looked up from germline, CDR1 is MNHNY and CDR2 is SVGAGI (reference sequence). The sample comprised naive CD4+ T cells from blood. This clonotype was sampled from a man aged 18 to 29 with type 1 diabetes. V usage is TRBV6-6 and J usage is TRBJ1-4; 7 nucleotides line up with TRBD1. CDR3 coding DNA: TGTGCCAGCAGTCCCCCGGAAGGGGGCCGGGAAAAACTGTTTTTT. Protein: CASSPPEGGREKLFF.